The 17 T cell receptor beta chains below were found in one sample sequenced in a study of blood T cell repertoires in COVID-19. The method was immunoSEQ multiplex PCR; TCRdb's version includes in-frame clones alone and lacks a portion of them. The sample includes under 95,000 clones, around 85% of them seen just once. Material: peripheral blood. These receptors originate from a man between 45 and 60 years old with COVID-19, enrolled during active disease.

In its sample, this clone was seen once. The rearrangement links TRBV6-1 to TRBJ1-2; possible D gene TRBD1, 6 bases. In germline, CDR1 is MNHNS, CDR2 SASEGT. The CDR3 sequence is 15 residues long. Trimming left V 3 bases short and J 0 bases short, with 11 bases between. The CDR3 nucleotides read TGTGCCAGCAGTGATCCGGGACAAACTAACTATGGCTACACCTTC. Protein sequence: CASSDPGQTNYGYTF.

CDR3 bases: TGTGCCAGCAGGCCGCTAGCGGTCCCTAGCACAGATACGCAGTATTTT. It encodes CASRPLAVPSTDTQYF. The rearrangement uses TRBV5-4 and TRBJ2-3, with 7 bases fitting TRBD2. V gave up 5 bases and J gave up 0 bases; unmatched junction bases: 9. The CDR3 contains 16 residues. Germline-derived CDR1 and CDR2 are SGHNT and YYREEE (reference sequence).

The chain has TRBV28 and TRBJ2-4; 10 positions match TRBD1. From germline, CDR1 is MDHEN and CDR2 SYDVKM. The V segment lost 5 bases and the J segment 7 bases; nucleotides outside the gene matches: 8. CDR3 length: 15 amino acids. The CDR3 protein is CASSTRQGAGNIQYF. In DNA, the CDR3 is TGTGCCAGCAGTACCAGACAGGGGGCGGGGAACATTCAGTACTTC.

The J gene is TRBJ2-1, the V gene TRBV11-3; TRBD2 matches at 15 bases. There are 14 residues in the CDR3. With V trimmed by 5 bases and J by 10 bases, 3 bases remained unmatched. The germline gives CDR1 SGHNT, CDR2 YENEEA. The CDR3 DNA is TGTGCCAGCAGCCCGGGACTAGCGGGAGGCGAGCAGTTCTTC. Translation gives CASSPGLAGGEQFF. Full variable domain (rest looked up from reference TRBV11-3 and TRBJ2-1): EAGVVQSPRYKIIEKKQPVAFWCNPISGHNTLYWYLQNLGQGPELLIRYENEEAVDDSQLPKDRFSAERLKGVDSTLKIQPAELGDSAVYLCASSPGLAGGEQFFGPGTRLTVL.

The V call is TRBV7-2, the J call TRBJ2-7; a weak D match, TRBD1 (6 bases). V gave up 4 bases and J gave up 6 bases, with 13 bases separating them. Germline CDR1 SGHTA, CDR2 FQGNSA. This CDR3 spans 13 amino acids. Here the CDR3 DNA reads TGTGCCAGCAGCTACTGGGACACGGGCGAGCAGTACTTC. It is translated as CASSYWDTGEQYF.

The chain recombines TRBV7-3 with TRBJ2-3; a weak D match, TRBD1 (5 bases). The V gene lost 5 bases and the J gene lost 9 bases, with 18 bases spanning the gap. Looked up from germline, CDR1 is SGHTA and CDR2 is FQGTGA. The CDR3 spans 14 residues. The CDR3 coding sequence is TGTGCCAGCAGCCTGGGCCTAGGGGTTCACACGCAGTATTTT. This encodes CASSLGLGVHTQYF.

This clone was counted a few times. The chain carries TRBV5-4 and TRBJ2-7; 9 nucleotides line up with TRBD2. The J segment lost 4 bases and the V segment lost 2 bases, leaving 7 bases of the junction unmatched. The CDR3 runs to 15 residues. Germline CDR1 SGHNT, CDR2 YYREEE (reference sequence). Here the CDR3 reads CASSLAGLAPYEQYF. The CDR3 DNA follows: TGTGCCAGCAGCTTAGCGGGACTAGCCCCATACGAGCAGTACTTC.

This clone was recorded a few times. The rearrangement links TRBV28 to TRBJ1-2; 7 nucleotides align to TRBD1. CDR3 length equals 15 residues. J gave up 4 bases and V 5 bases, and 10 bases lay outside the gene matches. The germline V gene encodes CDR1 MDHEN and CDR2 SYDVKM. The CDR3 DNA follows: TGTGCCAGCAGTGGTCCGGGACAGCCGTTCTATGGCTACACCTTC. It encodes CASSGPGQPFYGYTF.

This clone was counted only a few times. V and J are TRBV19 and TRBJ1-1; 10 bases align to TRBD1. Germline V gene sequence: CDR1 LNHDA, CDR2 SQIVND (reference sequence). The trim removed 10 bases at V and 5 bases at J, leaving 13 bases unmatched. The CDR3 covers 15 residues. The DNA of the CDR3 is TGTGCCACCACAGACCCGGGACAGGGGCAAACTGAAGCTTTCTTT. It is translated as CATTDPGQGQTEAFF. The full variable domain, in which reference TRBV19 and TRBJ1-1 provide the parts outside the CDR3, is DGGITQSPKYLFRKEGQNVTLSCEQNLNHDAMYWYRQDPGQGLRLIYYSQIVNDFQKGDIAEGYSVSREKKESFPLTVTSAQKNPTAFYLCATTDPGQGQTEAFFGQGTRLTVV.

V is TRBV7-8 and J is TRBJ1-3; D is undetermined. Germline CDR1 and CDR2: SGHVS and FQNEAQ. Trimming pared 3 bases from V and 0 bases from J, leaving 9 bases between. This CDR3 is 15 amino acids long. The CDR3 sequence is CASSFVMSSGNTIYF. CDR3 bases: TGTGCCAGCAGCTTTGTCATGAGCTCTGGAAACACCATATATTTT.

This chain uses TRBV4-2 with TRBJ2-1, with a possible D match to TRBD2 (6 bases). The CDR3 loop spans 16 amino acids. V lost 3 bases, J lost 9 bases, and 21 bases lay in between. Germline lookup yields CDR1 LGHNA and CDR2 YNFKEQ. This CDR3 reads CASSQSTGTSGIEQFF. In DNA form, the CDR3 reads TGTGCCAGCAGCCAGTCCACCGGGACTTCGGGCATTGAGCAGTTCTTC.

This clone was counted a few times. The chain combines TRBV29-1 with TRBJ2-7, with D perhaps TRBD1 (6 bases). Trimming took off 3 bases at V and 3 bases at J, with 18 bases between the two ends. This CDR3 spans 15 amino acids. Germline lookup yields CDR1 SQVTM and CDR2 ANQGSEA. The CDR3 coding sequence is TGCAGCGTTGACAGGGGTGGGCTTCTTGTCTACGAGCAGTACTTC. Translating it yields CSVDRGGLLVYEQYF.

The chain recombines TRBV9 with TRBJ1-1, with a weak D call TRBD1 (6 bases). CDR1 is SGDLS, CDR2 YYNGEE, per germline. The CDR3 covers 16 residues. Trimming shortened V by 3 bases and J by 1 base, and 16 bases separated the two germline ends. The CDR3 nucleotides read TGTGCCAGCAGCGCGGGGCCAGGGGTCGGGAACACTGAAGCTTTCTTT. Protein product: CASSAGPGVGNTEAFF. The full variable domain, with the rest looked up from reference TRBV9 and TRBJ1-1, is DSGVTQTPKHLITATGQRVTLRCSPRSGDLSVYWYQQSLDQGLQFLIQYYNGEERAKGNILERFSAQQFPDLHSELNLSSLELGDSALYFCASSAGPGVGNTEAFFGQGTRLTVV.

The chain links TRBV28 to TRBJ2-2; D is ambiguous. Germline values: CDR1 MDHEN, CDR2 SYDVKM. This CDR3 region has 15 residues. V was trimmed by 4 bases and J by 4 bases, leaving 13 bases between them. For the CDR3, the DNA is TGTGCCAGCAGTTCCCTCGCGTGGTTCACCGGGGAGCTGTTTTTT. Translating it yields CASSSLAWFTGELFF.

The V and J genes are TRBV6-2 or TRBV6-3 and TRBJ1-2; no firm D call. The germline V and J ends were trimmed by 0 bases and 8 bases, with 13 bases remaining between them. The CDR3 sequence is 14 residues long. In germline, CDR1 is MNHEY, CDR2 SVGEGT. The CDR3 sequence is CASSYSLAEGGYTF. For the CDR3, the DNA is TGTGCCAGCAGTTACTCTTTGGCCGAGGGAGGCTACACCTTC.

The chain links TRBV28 to TRBJ1-2, with D possibly TRBD1 on 6 matching bases. Germline-derived CDR1 and CDR2 are MDHEN and SYDVKM. V was pared by 5 bases and J by 8 bases, with 15 bases between. This CDR3 is 13 amino acids long. Written as DNA, the CDR3 is TGTGCCAGCAGTCCCGGGGGGCGAGGCGGCTACACCTTC. It is translated as CASSPGGRGGYTF.

This chain links TRBV6-5 with TRBJ1-2, with 9 bases aligning to TRBD1. CDR1 and CDR2 (germline): MNHEY, SVGAGI. This CDR3 has 14 residues. The V segment lost 6 bases and the J segment 3 bases; nucleotides outside the gene matches: 5. The DNA for the CDR3 is TGTGCCAGCAGAGGACAGGGGAGGCACTATGGCTACACCTTC. Its translation: CASRGQGRHYGYTF.